Described below is a single TCR beta chain sequence and its context. The source of the sample is a study of cytotoxic CD8 clonotypes in ibrutinib-treated CLL. Targeted sequencing depth ranged from 1 in 200,000 to 1 in 1 million T cells. This table comes from immunoSEQ multiplex PCR, and its TCRdb copy is limited to in-frame clones, with some not included. Altogether around 300,000 clones are present, roughly 79% being singletons, with the ten largest covering over 6.5%. V lost 0 bases and J 3 bases, leaving 12 bases between the germline ends. The CDR3 loop spans 15 amino acids. CDR1 is SGHAT and CDR2 is FQNNGV in the germline V gene.

Sequenced here: PBMCs, sampled before ibrutinib treatment. The sequence came from a human donor with chronic lymphocytic leukemia. The chain recombines TRBV11-2 with TRBJ2-7; a weak D match, TRBD1 (5 bases). CDR3: CASSLEPVDSYEQYF. The CDR3 nucleotides are TGTGCCAGCAGCTTAGAGCCCGTTGACAGCTACGAGCAGTACTTC.